One sample yielded the 21 T cell receptor beta chains listed below, sequenced in a study of Ad26.COV2.S vaccination and SARS-CoV-2 variants. Data came from immunoSEQ multiplex PCR; TCRdb stores just in-frame clones and leaves some out. The top ten hold about 2.5% of the sample, which has around 450,000 clones, approximately 92% seen once. The treatment here: about 20 received Ad26.COV2.S at low or high dose, single or two shots; about 5 received placebo; per-sample allocation not given. Samples came from day 63 after the first vaccine or placebo injection. Sequenced material: peripheral blood, taken in a trial of Ad26.COV2.S vaccine versus placebo. These receptors all come from a person aged 18-60 years who received the Ad26.COV2.S COVID-19 vaccine or a placebo.

In this sample, this clone turned up once. The chain uses TRBV24-1 and TRBJ1-5; D gene ambiguous. This CDR3 has 12 amino acids. Deletions cut 10 bases from V and 1 base from J, with 7 bases between. Per the germline V gene, CDR1 is KGHDR and CDR2 is SFDVKD. The DNA for the CDR3 is TGTGCCACGGGTCAGAGCAATCAGCCCCAGCATTTT. This codes for CATGQSNQPQHF.

V gene TRBV19 combines with J gene TRBJ2-5; D gene unclear. Trimming took 1 base from V and 1 from J, leaving 16 bases between them. This CDR3 contains 17 residues. CDR1 and CDR2 (germline): LNHDA, SQIVND (reference sequence). The CDR3 DNA follows: TGTGCCAGTAGTATAGGAGATGGCGCCGTGGGCCAAGAGACCCAGTACTTC. Translating gives CASSIGDGAVGQETQYF.

The rearrangement uses TRBV18 and TRBJ1-5, with 8 positions matching TRBD1. The CDR3 has 17 amino acids. J gave up 2 bases and V 6 bases, and 12 bases lay outside the gene matches. The germline V gene encodes CDR1 KGHSH and CDR2 LQKENI. The CDR3 protein is CASSPGTGTWRNQPQHF. CDR3 coding DNA: TGTGCCAGCTCGCCCGGGACAGGCACTTGGCGCAATCAGCCCCAGCATTTT.

This clone was found once. V is TRBV4-3 and J is TRBJ1-2; a possible D gene is TRBD1 (6 bases). The ends were cut back, 1 base at V and 4 bases at J, with 10 bases in the middle. This CDR3 contains 14 residues. The germline gives CDR1 LGHNA, CDR2 YSLEER. Here the CDR3 DNA reads TGCGCCAGCAGCCAAGTAGGGGACATCTATGGCTACACCTTC. Residues: CASSQVGDIYGYTF.

This clone appeared a few times. The chain joins TRBV28 to TRBJ2-3; D tentatively reads TRBD1 or TRBD2 (6 bases each). The germline V gene has CDR1 MDHEN and CDR2 SYDVKM. V was shortened by 3 bases and J by 2 bases, with 18 bases between the two germline ends. The CDR3 loop spans 17 amino acids. CDR3 nucleotide sequence: TGTGCCAGCAGTTTTTATTATGGGGGCGGGGCCACAGATACGCAGTATTTT. Its translation: CASSFYYGGGATDTQYF.

The chain joins TRBV11-2 to TRBJ2-7, with D tentatively TRBD1 (5 bases). CDR3 length equals 13 residues. The germline CDR1 and CDR2 sequences are SGHAT and FQNNGV. Trimming removed 5 bases at V and 3 bases at J, with 11 bases between. The CDR3: CASSRTRGYEQYV. The CDR3 DNA sequence: TGTGCCAGCAGCAGAACAAGGGGCTACGAGCAGTACGTC.

The V gene is TRBV6-6, the J gene TRBJ1-2, with D unresolved. Germline lookup yields CDR1 MNHNY and CDR2 SVGAGI (reference sequence). V lost 6 bases and J 5 bases, leaving 10 bases between the germline ends. CDR3 length: 12 amino acids. The CDR3 region has the DNA TGTGCCAGCAGGCGACATTCTTATGGCTACACCTTC. The encoded protein is CASRRHSYGYTF.

In this sample, this clone turned up once. This sample also contains other DNA sequences that code for the same CDR3. The chain uses TRBV9 and TRBJ1-2, with D tentatively TRBD1 (5 bases). V was cut by 0 bases and J by 2 bases, with 5 bases left in between. The CDR3 length is 13 residues. Looked up from germline, CDR1 is SGDLS and CDR2 is YYNGEE. The CDR3 sequence is CASSVGGNYGYTF. CDR3 sequence (DNA): TGTGCCAGCAGCGTAGGGGGGAACTATGGCTACACCTTC. The variable domain in full, with the rest retrieved from reference TRBV9 and TRBJ1-2, is DSGVTQTPKHLITATGQRVTLRCSPRSGDLSVYWYQQSLDQGLQFLIQYYNGEERAKGNILERFSAQQFPDLHSELNLSSLELGDSALYFCASSVGGNYGYTFGSGTRLTVV.

This clone was observed a few times. V usage is TRBV3-1 (or the pseudogene TRBV3-2) and J usage is TRBJ2-5; 12 nucleotides agree with TRBD2. The CDR3 sequence is 16 residues long. CDR1 is LGHDT, CDR2 YNNKEL, per germline (reference sequence). With V trimmed by 4 bases and J by 4 bases, 7 bases remained unmatched. CDR3 DNA: TGTGCCAGCAGCCTCCGGACTAGCGGGGTCATAGAGACCCAGTACTTC. It codes for CASSLRTSGVIETQYF.

The chain employs TRBV18 and TRBJ1-3, with 7 bases lining up with TRBD1. The CDR3 runs to 13 residues. CDR1 and CDR2 from the germline V gene are KGHSH and LQKENI. With V trimmed by 3 bases and J by 8 bases, 4 bases remained unmatched. CDR3 DNA: TGTGCCAGCTCACCCCGACAGGGAGACACCATATATTTT. Amino acids: CASSPRQGDTIYF.

V is TRBV7-8 and J is TRBJ2-7; TRBD2 matches at 13 bases. The V gene's germline CDR1 is SGHVS and CDR2 FQNEAQ. The junction had 10 bases not matched to a gene; V was cut back by 5 bases and J by 0 bases. There are 18 residues in the CDR3. This CDR3 is CASSTQLAGGLSSYEQYV. Written as DNA, the CDR3 is TGTGCCAGCAGCACCCAACTAGCGGGAGGGCTAAGCTCCTACGAGCAGTACGTC.

V gene TRBV28 combines with J gene TRBJ1-1; D not resolved. V lost 6 bases to trimming and J lost 1 base, with 24 bases between them. Germline V gives CDR1 MDHEN, CDR2 SYDVKM. There are 18 residues in the CDR3. Here the CDR3 DNA reads TGTGCCAGCAGCCCCACCCTGAGGCCAGTCACAAGGAACACTGAAGCTTTCTTT. Its translation is CASSPTLRPVTRNTEAFF.

The CDR3: CASSLSFQETQYF. Here the CDR3 DNA reads TGTGCCAGCAGCTTATCTTTCCAAGAGACCCAGTACTTC. The rearrangement links TRBV11-2 to TRBJ2-5, with D uncertain. The CDR3 is 13 residues long. V was cut by 2 bases and J by 1 base, with 5 bases left in between. Germline lookup yields CDR1 SGHAT and CDR2 FQNNGV.

This rearrangement joins TRBV5-1 to TRBJ1-5; the match to TRBD1 covers 7 bases. This CDR3 contains 16 residues. With V trimmed by 5 bases and J by 0 bases, 8 bases remained unmatched. Germline values: CDR1 SGHRS, CDR2 YFSETQ. The CDR3 coding sequence is TGCGCCAGCAGTTCCGGGACAGATGATAGCAATCAGCCCCAGCATTTT. Its protein product is CASSSGTDDSNQPQHF.

The chain combines TRBV4-3 with TRBJ2-2; 13 nucleotides line up with TRBD2. The CDR3 runs to 17 residues. Germline assignment: CDR1 LGHNA and CDR2 YSLEER. Trimming removed 3 bases from V and 0 bases from J; junction bases left unmatched: 1. CDR3 nucleotides: TGCGCCAGCAGCCAGGGACTAGCGGGGCCGAACACCGGGGAGCTGTTTTTT. As protein: CASSQGLAGPNTGELFF.

The chain combines TRBV7-2 with TRBJ2-7; D not resolved. The ends were cut back, 5 bases at V and 3 bases at J, with 14 bases in the middle. The CDR3 is made up of 14 amino acids. CDR1 is SGHTA, CDR2 FQGNSA, per germline. The CDR3 spells CASSMGSAIYEQYV. The DNA for the CDR3 is TGTGCCAGCAGCATGGGGTCCGCAATCTACGAGCAGTACGTC.

The rearrangement links TRBV6-2 or TRBV6-3 to TRBJ2-7; 7 bases map to TRBD1. There are 14 residues in the CDR3. CDR1 is MNHEY, CDR2 SVGEGT, per germline. Trimming took 6 bases from V and 2 from J; bases not matched to a gene: 7. The CDR3 is CASSDRVGPYEQYF. The CDR3 DNA sequence: TGTGCCAGCAGCGACAGGGTGGGGCCCTACGAGCAGTACTTC.

In this sample, this clone turned up once. The rearrangement uses TRBV25-1 and TRBJ1-4; D remains ambiguous. Trimming pared 2 bases from V and 5 bases from J, leaving 12 bases between. Germline CDR1 is MGHDK and CDR2 is SYGVNS. CDR3 length: 15 residues. CDR3 loop: CASSEGGRVNEKLFF. In DNA, the CDR3 is TGTGCCAGCAGTGAAGGAGGCAGAGTGAATGAAAAACTGTTTTTT.

The gene calls are TRBV6-6 and TRBJ2-3; tentative D call: TRBD2 (6 bases). Germline CDR1 is MNHNY and CDR2 is SVGAGI (reference sequence). With 4 bases removed from V and 0 bases from J, the gap between germline ends came to 8 bases. This CDR3 has 14 amino acids. The CDR3 coding sequence is TGTGCCAGCAGTTGGAGGGAGAGCACAGATACGCAGTATTTT. This gives the protein CASSWRESTDTQYF.

The chain couples TRBV4-1 to TRBJ2-1; TRBD2 matches at 14 bases. Germline V CDR1 and CDR2: MGHRA, YSYEKL. This CDR3 has 21 residues. V lost 4 bases and J lost 0; bases outside the gene matches: 14. As DNA, the CDR3 is TGCGCCAGCAGCCTGCCAGCCCCGGGACTAGCGGGAGTGGGCTCCTACAATGAGCAGTTCTTC. This sequence encodes CASSLPAPGLAGVGSYNEQFF.

The rearrangement joins TRBV9 to TRBJ2-1; unclear D gene. The germline V and J ends were trimmed by 3 bases and 6 bases, with 13 bases remaining between them. The CDR3 totals 14 residues. Germline V CDR1 and CDR2: SGDLS, YYNGEE. The CDR3 DNA is TGTGCCAGCAGCGAATGGGCTACCAGCAATGAGCAGTTCTTC. Its protein product is CASSEWATSNEQFF.